The following is a T cell receptor (beta chain) sequence with its context. Its specificity is unknown. This CDR3 is 15 amino acids long. Germline CDR1 reads SGDLS; CDR2 reads YYNGEE. Trimming cost V 0 bases and J 4 bases; bases outside gene matches: 4. TCRdb's table, derived via immunoSEQ multiplex PCR, lists solely in-frame clones and lacks some. The table has about 740 clones, approximately 21% seen once. These data belong to a study of T cells in localized non-small cell lung cancer. The adjacent lung that was sampled lay at least 2 cm from the tumor margin and showed no atypia. Study conclusions and caveats: Median roughly 57 top-100 tumor clones were shared with paired adjacent lung. The highest T cell clonality was in uninvolved adjacent lung, above tumor.

The chain has TRBV9 and TRBJ2-1; 7 bases align to TRBD1. The TCR comes from a female donor aged 60 or older with stage II lung adenocarcinoma. Sequences were derived from normal lung tissue next to the tumor, sampled before any cancer treatment. This CDR3 is CASSVADRTYNEQFF. The DNA for the CDR3 is TGTGCCAGCAGCGTAGCGGACAGGACTTACAATGAGCAGTTCTTC.